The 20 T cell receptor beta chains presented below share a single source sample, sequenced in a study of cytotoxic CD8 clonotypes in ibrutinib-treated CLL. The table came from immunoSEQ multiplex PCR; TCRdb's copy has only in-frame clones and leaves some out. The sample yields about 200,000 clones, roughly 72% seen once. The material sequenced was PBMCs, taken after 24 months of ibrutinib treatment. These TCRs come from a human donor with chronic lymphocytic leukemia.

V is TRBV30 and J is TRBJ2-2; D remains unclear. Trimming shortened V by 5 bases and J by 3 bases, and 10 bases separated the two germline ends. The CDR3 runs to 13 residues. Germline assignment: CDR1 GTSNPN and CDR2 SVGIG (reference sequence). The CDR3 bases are TGTGCCTGGGCCGCCCGTCACACCGGGGAGCTGTTTTTT. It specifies CAWAARHTGELFF.

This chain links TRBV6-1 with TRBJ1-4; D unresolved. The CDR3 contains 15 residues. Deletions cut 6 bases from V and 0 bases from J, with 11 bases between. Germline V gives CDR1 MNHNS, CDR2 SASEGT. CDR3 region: CASSRGFATNEKLFF. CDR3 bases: TGTGCCAGCAGCCGGGGATTCGCAACTAATGAAAAACTGTTTTTT.

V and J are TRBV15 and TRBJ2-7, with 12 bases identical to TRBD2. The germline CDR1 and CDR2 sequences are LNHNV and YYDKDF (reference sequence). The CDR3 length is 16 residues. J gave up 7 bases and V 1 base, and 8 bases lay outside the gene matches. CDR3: CATSRGSSGRVWEQYF. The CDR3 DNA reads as TGTGCCACCAGCAGAGGATCTAGCGGGAGGGTATGGGAGCAGTACTTC.

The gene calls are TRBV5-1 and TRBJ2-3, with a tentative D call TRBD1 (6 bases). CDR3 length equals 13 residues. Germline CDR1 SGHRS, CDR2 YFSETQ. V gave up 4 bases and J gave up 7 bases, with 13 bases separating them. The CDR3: CASSGPGENTQYF. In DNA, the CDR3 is TGCGCCAGCAGCGGTCCAGGGGAAAATACGCAGTATTTT. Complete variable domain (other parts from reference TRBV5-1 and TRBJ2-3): KAGVTQTPRYLIKTRGQQVTLSCSPISGHRSVSWYQQTPGQGLQFLFEYFSETQRNKGNFPGRFSGRQFSNSRSEMNVSTLELGDSALYLCASSGPGENTQYFGPGTRLTVL.

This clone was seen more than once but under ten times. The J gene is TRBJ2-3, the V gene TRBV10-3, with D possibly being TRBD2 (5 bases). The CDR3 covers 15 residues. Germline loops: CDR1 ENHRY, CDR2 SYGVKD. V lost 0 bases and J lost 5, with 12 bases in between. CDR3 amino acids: CAISESGVWLDTQYF. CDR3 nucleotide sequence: TGTGCCATCAGTGAGTCGGGAGTATGGTTAGATACGCAGTATTTT.

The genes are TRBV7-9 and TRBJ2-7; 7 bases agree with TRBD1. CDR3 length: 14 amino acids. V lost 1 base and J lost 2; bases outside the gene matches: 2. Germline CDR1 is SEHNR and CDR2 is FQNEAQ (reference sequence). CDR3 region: CASSLGDRPYEQYF. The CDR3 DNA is TGTGCCAGCAGCTTAGGGGACAGACCCTACGAGCAGTACTTC. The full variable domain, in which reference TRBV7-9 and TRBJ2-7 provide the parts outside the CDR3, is DTGVSQNPRHKITKRGQNVTFRCDPISEHNRLYWYRQTLGQGPEFLTYFQNEAQLEKSRLLSDRFSAERPKGSFSTLEIQRTEQGDSAMYLCASSLGDRPYEQYFGPGTRLTVT.

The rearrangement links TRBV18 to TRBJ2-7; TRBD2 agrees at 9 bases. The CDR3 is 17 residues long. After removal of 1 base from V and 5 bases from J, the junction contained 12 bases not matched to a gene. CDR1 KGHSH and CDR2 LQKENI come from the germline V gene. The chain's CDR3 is CASSPRLLAGTEDEQYF. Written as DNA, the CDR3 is TGTGCCAGCTCACCACGACTACTAGCGGGCACAGAGGACGAGCAGTACTTC.

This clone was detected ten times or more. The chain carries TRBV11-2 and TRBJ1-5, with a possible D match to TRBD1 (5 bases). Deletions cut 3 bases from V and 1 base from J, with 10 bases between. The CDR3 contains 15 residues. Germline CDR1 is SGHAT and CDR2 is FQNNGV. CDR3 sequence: CASSLGGRSNQPQHF. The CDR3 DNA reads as TGTGCCAGCAGCTTGGGGGGACGAAGCAATCAGCCCCAGCATTTT.

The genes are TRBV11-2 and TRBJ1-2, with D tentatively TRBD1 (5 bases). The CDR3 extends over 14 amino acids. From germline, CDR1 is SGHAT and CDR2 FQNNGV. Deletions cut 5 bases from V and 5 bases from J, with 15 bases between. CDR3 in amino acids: CASSQETDVYGYTF. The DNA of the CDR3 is TGTGCCAGCAGCCAGGAGACAGACGTTTATGGCTACACCTTC. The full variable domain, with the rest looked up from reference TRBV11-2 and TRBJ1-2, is EAGVAQSPRYKIIEKRQSVAFWCNPISGHATLYWYQQILGQGPKLLIQFQNNGVVDDSQLPKDRFSAERLKGVDSTLKIQPAKLEDSAVYLCASSQETDVYGYTFGSGTRLTVV.

CDR3: CASSYTGTVNTEAFF. As DNA, the CDR3 is TGTGCCAGCAGTTACACGGGGACAGTCAACACTGAAGCTTTCTTT. The chain links TRBV6-5 to TRBJ1-1; the match to TRBD1 covers 7 bases. CDR1 and CDR2 (germline): MNHEY, SVGAGI. V shed 2 bases and J 2 bases; nucleotides not matched to a gene: 5. The CDR3 sequence is 15 residues long.

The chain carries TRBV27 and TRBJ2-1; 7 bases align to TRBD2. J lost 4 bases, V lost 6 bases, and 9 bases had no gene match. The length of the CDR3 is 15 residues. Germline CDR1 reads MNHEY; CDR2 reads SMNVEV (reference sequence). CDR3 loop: CASRGKRDGYNEQFF. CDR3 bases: TGTGCCAGCAGAGGGAAGCGGGATGGGTACAATGAGCAGTTCTTC.

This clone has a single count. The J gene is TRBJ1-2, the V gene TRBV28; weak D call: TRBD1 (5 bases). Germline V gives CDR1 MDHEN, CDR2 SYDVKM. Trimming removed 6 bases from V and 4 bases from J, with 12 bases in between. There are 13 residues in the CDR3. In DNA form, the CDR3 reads TGTGCCAGCAGAAGCAGGGAGGTCTATGGCTACACCTTC. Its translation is CASRSREVYGYTF.

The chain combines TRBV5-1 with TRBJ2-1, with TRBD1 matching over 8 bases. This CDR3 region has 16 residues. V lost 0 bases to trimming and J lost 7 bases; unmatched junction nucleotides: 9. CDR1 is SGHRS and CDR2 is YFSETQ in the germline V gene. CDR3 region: CASSLAAGGEFNEQFF. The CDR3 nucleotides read TGCGCCAGCAGCTTGGCCGCAGGGGGCGAGTTTAATGAGCAGTTCTTC. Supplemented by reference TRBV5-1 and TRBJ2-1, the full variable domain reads KAGVTQTPRYLIKTRGQQVTLSCSPISGHRSVSWYQQTPGQGLQFLFEYFSETQRNKGNFPGRFSGRQFSNSRSEMNVSTLELGDSALYLCASSLAAGGEFNEQFFGPGTRLTVL.

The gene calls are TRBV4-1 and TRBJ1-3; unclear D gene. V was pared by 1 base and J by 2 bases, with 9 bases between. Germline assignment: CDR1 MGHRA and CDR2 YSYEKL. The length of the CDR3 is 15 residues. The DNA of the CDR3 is TGCGCCAGCAGCCAAGTGGGAAAGGCTGGAAACACCATATATTTT. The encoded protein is CASSQVGKAGNTIYF.

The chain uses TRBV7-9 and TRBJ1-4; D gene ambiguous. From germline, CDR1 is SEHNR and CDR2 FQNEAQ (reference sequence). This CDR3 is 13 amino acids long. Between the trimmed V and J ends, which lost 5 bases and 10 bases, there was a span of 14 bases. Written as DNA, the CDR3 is TGTGCCAGCAGCGACCCACACCCCGGAAAACTGTTTTTT. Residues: CASSDPHPGKLFF.

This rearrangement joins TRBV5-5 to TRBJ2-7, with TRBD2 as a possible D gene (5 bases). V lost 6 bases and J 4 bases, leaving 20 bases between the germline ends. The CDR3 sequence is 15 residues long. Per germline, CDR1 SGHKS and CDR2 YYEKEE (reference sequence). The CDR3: CASIPAGSDTYEQYF. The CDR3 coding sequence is TGTGCCAGCATTCCTGCGGGCAGTGATACATACGAGCAGTACTTC.

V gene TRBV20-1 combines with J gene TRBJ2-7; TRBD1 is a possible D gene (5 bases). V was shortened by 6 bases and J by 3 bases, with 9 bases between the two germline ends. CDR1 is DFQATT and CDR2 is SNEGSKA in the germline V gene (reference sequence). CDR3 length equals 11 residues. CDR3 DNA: TGCAGTGCCATGGACATCTACGAGCAGTACTTC. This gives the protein CSAMDIYEQYF.

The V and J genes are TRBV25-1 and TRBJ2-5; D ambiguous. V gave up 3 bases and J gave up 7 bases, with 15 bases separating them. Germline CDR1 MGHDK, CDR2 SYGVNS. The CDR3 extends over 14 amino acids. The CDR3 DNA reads TGTGCCAGCAGTGATAGTGGGTTCCCAGGGACCCAGTACTTC. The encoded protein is CASSDSGFPGTQYF.

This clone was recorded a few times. The CDR3 sequence is CASSFPGNTGELFF. CDR3 sequence (DNA): TGTGCCAGCAGCTTCCCGGGGAACACCGGGGAGCTGTTTTTT. V usage is TRBV7-2 and J usage is TRBJ2-2, with unresolved D. CDR3 size: 14 residues. Trimming cost V 3 bases and J 1 base, with 6 bases left between them. The germline CDR1 and CDR2 sequences are SGHTA and FQGNSA.

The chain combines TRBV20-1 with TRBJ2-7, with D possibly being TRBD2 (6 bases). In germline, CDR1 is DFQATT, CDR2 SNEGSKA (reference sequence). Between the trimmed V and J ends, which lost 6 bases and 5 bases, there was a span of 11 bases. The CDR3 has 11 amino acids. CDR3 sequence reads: CSANAGHEQYF. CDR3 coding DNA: TGCAGTGCGAATGCGGGGCACGAGCAGTACTTC.